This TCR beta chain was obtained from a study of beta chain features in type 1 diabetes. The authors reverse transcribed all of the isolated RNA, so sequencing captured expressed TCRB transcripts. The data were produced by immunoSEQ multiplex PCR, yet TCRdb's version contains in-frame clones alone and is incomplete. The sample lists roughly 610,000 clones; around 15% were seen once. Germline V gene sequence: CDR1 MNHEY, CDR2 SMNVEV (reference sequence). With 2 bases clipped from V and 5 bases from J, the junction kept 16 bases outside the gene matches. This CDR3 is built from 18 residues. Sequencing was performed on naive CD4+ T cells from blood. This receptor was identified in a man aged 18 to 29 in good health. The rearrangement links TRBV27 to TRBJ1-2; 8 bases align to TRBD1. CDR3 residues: CASSLRGPGTGGSYGYTF. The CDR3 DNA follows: TGTGCCAGCAGTTTAAGGGGTCCGGGGACAGGAGGATCATATGGCTACACCTTC.